The 7 T cell receptor beta chains presented below share a single source sample, sequenced in a study of T cell changes during pregnancy in multiple sclerosis. Only in-frame clones appear in the TCRdb table, and some are missing; sequencing was by immunoSEQ multiplex PCR. Among fewer than 50,000 clones listed, less than 95% were seen once. The sample in question was CD4+ T cells from peripheral blood mononuclear cells, obtained in the third trimester of pregnancy. These receptors all come from a female donor with multiple sclerosis, enrolled in a pregnancy study.

This chain links TRBV5-1 with TRBJ2-1, with 7 bases aligning to TRBD2. Germline V gene data show CDR1 as SGHRS and CDR2 as YFSETQ. V shed 5 bases, J shed 0 bases, and the junction held 8 bases outside the gene matches. The CDR3 is 16 residues long. The CDR3 reads CASRRPSGYSYNEQFF. CDR3 in DNA: TGCGCCAGCAGACGCCCTAGCGGCTACTCCTACAATGAGCAGTTCTTC.

This chain links TRBV7-9 with TRBJ2-4; D is unclear. Trimming pared 5 bases from V and 1 base from J, leaving 18 bases between. The CDR3 sequence is 17 residues long. Germline V gene lookup returns CDR1 SEHNR and CDR2 FQNEAQ (reference sequence). Here the CDR3 reads CASSPSYKNLAKNIQYF. The CDR3 DNA reads as TGTGCCAGCAGCCCCTCGTATAAAAACTTGGCCAAAAACATTCAGTACTTC. The variable domain in full, with the rest retrieved from reference TRBV7-9 and TRBJ2-4, is DTGVSQNPRHKITKRGQNVTFRCDPISEHNRLYWYRQTLGQGPEFLTYFQNEAQLEKSRLLSDRFSAERPKGSFSTLEIQRTEQGDSAMYLCASSPSYKNLAKNIQYFGAGTRLSVL.

Only a few counts were recorded for this clone. The V and J genes are TRBV7-6 and TRBJ1-2; no reliable D call. V lost 3 bases, J lost 3 bases, and 8 bases lay in between. The V gene's germline CDR1 is SGHVS and CDR2 FNYEAQ. The CDR3 covers 13 residues. CDR3 in amino acids: CASSLGGDYGYTF. In DNA, the CDR3 is TGTGCCAGCAGCTTGGGCGGGGACTATGGCTACACCTTC.

The CDR3 sequence: CASSLGGGGRSETQYF. In nucleotides, the CDR3 is TGTGCCAGCAGCCTAGGCGGAGGGGGCCGGTCGGAGACCCAGTACTTC. The chain employs TRBV7-9 and TRBJ2-5; TRBD1 is a possible D gene (7 bases). From germline, CDR1 is SEHNR and CDR2 FQNEAQ (reference sequence). Trimming removed 5 bases at V and 5 bases at J, with 21 bases between. CDR3 length: 16 residues.

V and J are TRBV28 and TRBJ2-1, with 11 bases that match TRBD1. This CDR3 is built from 15 residues. Germline CDR1 MDHEN, CDR2 SYDVKM. V shed 2 bases and J 10 bases; nucleotides not matched to a gene: 7. In DNA form, the CDR3 reads TGTGCCAGCAGTTTAGGTGGGACAGGGGGTAACGAGCAGTTCTTC. Encoded protein: CASSLGGTGGNEQFF.

The gene calls are TRBV7-9 and TRBJ2-5; 8 bases match TRBD2. The V segment lost 5 bases and the J segment 2 bases; nucleotides outside the gene matches: 7. This CDR3 comprises 15 residues. Germline CDR1 is SEHNR and CDR2 is FQNEAQ (reference sequence). The CDR3 DNA is TGTGCCAGCAGCCAAGGCGGGAGGTTGCAAGAGACCCAGTACTTC. Amino acids: CASSQGGRLQETQYF.

This clone appeared a single time. The rearrangement joins TRBV7-9 to TRBJ1-2; D perhaps matches TRBD1 (5 bases). The V and J ends lost 0 bases and 7 bases respectively, with 15 bases between them. The CDR3 consists of 15 residues. Germline V lookup: CDR1 SEHNR, CDR2 FQNEAQ (reference sequence). The CDR3 region has the DNA TGTGCCAGCAGCTTAGCTGGGGCAGGGACTAGTGGCTACACCTTC. Its translation: CASSLAGAGTSGYTF.